The 29 T cell receptor beta chains below were found in one sample sequenced in a study of T cell responses to AZD1222 COVID-19 vaccine. Assay: immunoSEQ multiplex PCR; the TCRdb copy retains only in-frame clones and omits some. The sample lists 95,000 to 150,000 clones, 70% to 90% occurring once. Sample: peripheral blood, taken on day 0 of AZD1222 vaccination. The receptors were gathered from an adult in good health.

This chain links TRBV5-1 with TRBJ1-5, with TRBD1 as a possible D gene (5 bases). CDR1 SGHRS and CDR2 YFSETQ come from the germline V gene. V dropped 7 bases and J dropped 6 bases, with 20 bases sitting between them. CDR3 size: 15 residues. In nucleotides, the CDR3 is TGCGCCAGCCGCCTCGGGACGGGGCATGGTCAGCCCCAGCATTTT. It codes for CASRLGTGHGQPQHF.

This clone showed up just once. J is TRBJ2-7 and V is TRBV27, with D tentatively TRBD2 (6 bases). There are 15 residues in the CDR3. The germline V and J ends were trimmed by 5 bases and 0 bases, with 14 bases remaining between them. In germline, CDR1 is MNHEY, CDR2 SMNVEV (reference sequence). The CDR3 sequence: CASSAQLARSYEQYF. The CDR3 DNA sequence: TGTGCCAGCAGTGCCCAACTAGCCCGCTCCTACGAGCAGTACTTC.

The genes are TRBV15 and TRBJ2-7; D is unresolved. The CDR3 contains 13 residues. CDR1 is LNHNV and CDR2 is YYDKDF in the germline V gene (reference sequence). Trimming cost V 0 bases and J 7 bases, with 10 bases left between them. CDR3: CATSREHGREQYF. CDR3 sequence (DNA): TGTGCCACCAGCAGAGAACATGGAAGGGAGCAGTACTTC.

The V and J genes are TRBV7-3 and TRBJ2-3; TRBD2 agrees at 14 bases. Germline V gene lookup returns CDR1 SGHTA and CDR2 FQGTGA. The CDR3 contains 17 residues. V shed 5 bases and J 4 bases; nucleotides not matched to a gene: 8. CDR3 sequence reads: CASSPRRLAGGADTQYF. Written as DNA, the CDR3 is TGTGCCAGCAGCCCCCGGCGACTAGCGGGAGGGGCAGATACGCAGTATTTT.

This clone has more than one count but fewer than ten. The rearrangement uses TRBV5-1 and TRBJ1-1; 7 positions match TRBD1. V shed 4 bases, J shed 5 bases, and the junction held 8 bases outside the gene matches. The CDR3 extends over 14 amino acids. CDR1 SGHRS and CDR2 YFSETQ come from the germline V gene. CDR3 sequence reads: CASSRTGVETEAFF. In nucleotides, the CDR3 is TGCGCCAGCAGCAGAACAGGGGTGGAAACTGAAGCTTTCTTT.

The J gene is TRBJ1-3, the V gene TRBV12-3 or TRBV12-4; D remains unclear. V lost 3 bases, J lost 4 bases, and 7 bases lay in between. This CDR3 spans 13 amino acids. The CDR3 spells CASSFNQGNTIYF. The CDR3 coding sequence is TGTGCCAGCAGTTTTAATCAGGGAAACACCATATATTTT.

The chain joins TRBV29-1 to TRBJ1-1; no definite D call. The V end was cut by 3 bases, the J end by 0 bases, with 8 bases between. Germline CDR1 and CDR2: SQVTM and ANQGSEA. There are 13 residues in the CDR3. The CDR3 protein is CSVEVPLNTEAFF. DNA for the CDR3: TGCAGCGTTGAGGTCCCTTTGAACACTGAAGCTTTCTTT. Combining the CDR3 with reference TRBV29-1 and TRBJ1-1 gives the whole variable domain SAVISQKPSRDICQRGTSLTIQCQVDSQVTMMFWYRQQPGQSLTLIATANQGSEATYESGFVIDKFPISRPNLTFSTLTVSNMSPEDSSIYLCSVEVPLNTEAFFGQGTRLTVV.

This clone was seen more than once but under ten times. This rearrangement joins TRBV10-3 to TRBJ1-2; unclear D gene. V was cut by 6 bases and J by 4 bases, with 12 bases left in between. The CDR3 totals 13 residues. Germline CDR1 is ENHRY and CDR2 is SYGVKD. The CDR3 loop is CAISSPNTYGYTF. The CDR3 DNA follows: TGTGCCATCAGCTCACCCAATACCTATGGCTACACCTTC.

This chain connects TRBV27 to TRBJ2-5, with D possibly being TRBD2 (6 bases). Trimming took off 6 bases at V and 2 bases at J, with 16 bases between the two ends. This CDR3 has 15 amino acids. CDR1 is MNHEY, CDR2 SMNVEV, per germline (reference sequence). The CDR3 DNA sequence: TGTGCCAGCAGACGTCAACTAGCAGCACAAGAGACCCAGTACTTC. This encodes CASRRQLAAQETQYF.

This clone was counted a few times. This sequence joins TRBV24-1 and TRBJ1-2; D call uncertain. The CDR3 covers 13 residues. The germline gives CDR1 KGHDR, CDR2 SFDVKD. Trimming removed 5 bases at V and 2 bases at J, with 8 bases between. The CDR3 region has the DNA TGTGCCACCAGTGGACCGACAAACTATGGCTACACCTTC. The encoded protein is CATSGPTNYGYTF.

CDR3 sequence (DNA): TGTGCCTGGAGTAACAGGGACAGTGAAGCTTTCTTT. It codes for CAWSNRDSEAFF. V usage is TRBV30 and J usage is TRBJ1-1; TRBD1 agrees at 7 bases. Germline-derived CDR1 and CDR2 are GTSNPN and SVGIG (reference sequence). Germline trimming cut 2 bases from V and 7 bases from J; bases unmatched to any gene: 4. The CDR3 extends over 12 amino acids.

This chain links TRBV5-8 with TRBJ2-5; perhaps TRBD1 as D (6 bases). Germline V gives CDR1 SGHTS, CDR2 YDEGEE. The CDR3 loop spans 16 amino acids. Trimming removed 2 bases from V and 2 bases from J, with 16 bases in between. The CDR3 DNA sequence: TGTGCCAGCAGCTTAGGGTCAGGGGTCTTTCAAGAGACCCAGTACTTC. Translated, it gives CASSLGSGVFQETQYF.

This chain links TRBV3-1 (or the pseudogene TRBV3-2) with TRBJ1-2, with D possibly matching TRBD1 (5 bases). The CDR3 is made up of 15 amino acids. V was shortened by 0 bases and J by 8 bases, with 16 bases between the two germline ends. Per germline, CDR1 LGHDT and CDR2 YNNKEL (reference sequence). This chain's CDR3 is CASSQDAGAGRGYTF. In nucleotides, the CDR3 is TGTGCCAGCAGCCAAGATGCTGGGGCCGGGAGGGGCTACACCTTC.

This sequence joins TRBV7-2 and TRBJ1-4, with TRBD1 as a possible D gene (5 bases). The V end lost 2 bases, the J end lost 8 bases, and 6 bases lay between the germline ends. In germline, CDR1 is SGHTA, CDR2 FQGNSA. This CDR3 has 12 residues. The DNA of the CDR3 is TGTGCCAGCAGCTTACAGGGCGAAAAACTGTTTTTT. Translated, it gives CASSLQGEKLFF.

The chain recombines TRBV2 with TRBJ1-4, with TRBD1 identical over 7 bases. There are 15 residues in the CDR3. V was pared by 7 bases and J by 5 bases, with 10 bases of the junction left unmatched. Germline CDR1 and CDR2: SNHLY and FYNNEI. CDR3 sequence reads: CASNLDRPTNEKLFF. The DNA of the CDR3 is TGTGCCAGCAACCTGGACAGGCCCACCAATGAAAAACTGTTTTTT.

CDR3 residues: CASSQDRGLPLHF. DNA of the CDR3: TGTGCCAGCAGCCAAGACAGGGGTTTACCCCTCCACTTT. This rearrangement joins TRBV4-2 to TRBJ1-6, with D perhaps TRBD1 (6 bases). V was shortened by 0 bases and J by 12 bases, with 9 bases between the two germline ends. From germline, CDR1 is LGHNA and CDR2 YNFKEQ. This CDR3 is built from 13 residues.

This sequence joins TRBV15 and TRBJ1-4; D is uncertain. CDR1 is LNHNV and CDR2 is YYDKDF in the germline V gene (reference sequence). The CDR3 loop spans 16 amino acids. Between the trimmed V and J ends, which lost 0 bases and 7 bases, there was a span of 15 bases. As DNA, the CDR3 is TGTGCCACCAGCAGAGATTTGGTCGCCTCGAGTGAAAAACTGTTTTTT. This gives the protein CATSRDLVASSEKLFF. Using reference TRBV15 and TRBJ1-4 for the parts outside the CDR3, the full variable domain is DAMVIQNPRYQVTQFGKPVTLSCSQTLNHNVMYWYQQKSSQAPKLLFHYYDKDFNNEADTPDNFQSRRPNTSFCFLDIRSPGLGDTAMYLCATSRDLVASSEKLFFGSGTQLSVL.

The chain combines TRBV5-8 with TRBJ2-3, with unresolved D. This CDR3 is 11 amino acids long. V was clipped by 4 bases and J by 10 bases, with 10 bases between them. The germline V gene encodes CDR1 SGHTS and CDR2 YDEGEE. The CDR3 DNA is TGTGCCAGCAGCCCCCGCATTGCGCAGTATTTT. Amino acid sequence: CASSPRIAQYF. The full variable domain, in which reference TRBV5-8 and TRBJ2-3 provide the parts outside the CDR3, is EAGVTQSPTHLIKTRGQQATLRCSPISGHTSVYWYQQALGLGLQFLLWYDEGEERNRGNFPPRFSGRQFPNYSSELNVNALELEDSALYLCASSPRIAQYFGPGTRLTVL.

The chain has TRBV28 and TRBJ1-1; D is uncertain. The CDR3 totals 13 residues. The germline gives CDR1 MDHEN, CDR2 SYDVKM. The ends were cut back, 2 bases at V and 7 bases at J, with 11 bases in the middle. The CDR3 spells CASSLQEPNEAFF. CDR3 DNA: TGTGCCAGCAGTTTACAGGAGCCCAATGAAGCTTTCTTT.

The gene calls are TRBV27 and TRBJ1-6, with D maybe TRBD1 (6 bases). There are 13 residues in the CDR3. Germline V gene lookup returns CDR1 MNHEY and CDR2 SMNVEV (reference sequence). V was shortened by 10 bases and J by 7 bases, with 14 bases between the two germline ends. CDR3 region: CATGEGVNSPLHF. The DNA for the CDR3 is TGTGCCACGGGCGAGGGGGTCAATTCACCCCTCCACTTT.

V usage is TRBV5-1 and J usage is TRBJ2-5; 7 nucleotides align to TRBD2. Germline CDR1 SGHRS, CDR2 YFSETQ. This CDR3 comprises 13 residues. J gave up 5 bases and V 5 bases, and 6 bases lay outside the gene matches. CDR3 bases: TGCGCCAGCAGTAGGGGAGGGGCGGAGACCCAGTACTTC. Amino acid sequence: CASSRGGAETQYF.

This chain connects TRBV3-1 (or the pseudogene TRBV3-2) to TRBJ1-1, with unresolved D. CDR3 length: 14 residues. The V gene's germline CDR1 is LGHDT and CDR2 YNNKEL (reference sequence). The V and J ends lost 1 base and 0 bases respectively, with 6 bases between them. CDR3 sequence (DNA): TGTGCCAGCAGCCAAGTAACGGTGAACACTGAAGCTTTCTTT. Encoded protein: CASSQVTVNTEAFF.

CDR3 region: CASSLTGQGGTYTF. The CDR3 coding sequence is TGTGCCAGCAGCCTAACGGGACAGGGGGGGACTTACACCTTC. The chain links TRBV3-1 (or the pseudogene TRBV3-2) to TRBJ1-2, with TRBD1 matching 11 bases. Germline values: CDR1 LGHDT, CDR2 YNNKEL (reference sequence). Trimming at V came to 4 bases and at J to 11 bases, leaving 9 bases not matched to a gene. There are 14 residues in the CDR3.

The V call is TRBV5-1, the J call TRBJ2-5; D unclear. Trimming pared 4 bases from V and 7 bases from J, leaving 14 bases between. There are 13 residues in the CDR3. Germline values: CDR1 SGHRS, CDR2 YFSETQ. CDR3 in DNA: TGCGCCAGCAGCGGATCGGTATCCGGGACCCAGTACTTC. It codes for CASSGSVSGTQYF. The full variable domain, its missing parts supplied by reference TRBV5-1 and TRBJ2-5, is KAGVTQTPRYLIKTRGQQVTLSCSPISGHRSVSWYQQTPGQGLQFLFEYFSETQRNKGNFPGRFSGRQFSNSRSEMNVSTLELGDSALYLCASSGSVSGTQYFGPGTRLLVL.

The chain is built from TRBV6-2 or TRBV6-3 and TRBJ1-5; D might be TRBD1 (6 bases). The CDR3 contains 14 residues. Trimming removed 4 bases at V and 10 bases at J, with 17 bases between. Germline V gene sequence: CDR1 MNHEY, CDR2 SVGEGT. The DNA of the CDR3 is TGTGCCAGCAGTTGGGTTGGGGGCGTGGGCCCCCAGCATTTT. Its translation is CASSWVGGVGPQHF.

The J gene is TRBJ1-1, the V gene TRBV2, with 9 bases matching TRBD1. CDR1 is SNHLY, CDR2 FYNNEI, per germline. CDR3 length: 14 residues. V was clipped by 6 bases and J by 5 bases; unmatched bases: 7. CDR3 loop: CASRIADRGTEAFF. CDR3 bases: TGTGCCAGCAGGATCGCGGACAGGGGAACTGAAGCTTTCTTT. The whole variable domain, filled in from reference TRBV2 and TRBJ1-1, reads EPEVTQTPSHQVTQMGQEVILRCVPISNHLYFYWYRQILGQKVEFLVSFYNNEISEKSEIFDDQFSVERPDGSNFTLKIRSTKLEDSAMYFCASRIADRGTEAFFGQGTRLTVV.

The gene calls are TRBV23-1 and TRBJ2-7; TRBD2 agrees at 12 bases. TRBV23-1 is classed as an ORF, of uncertain function. Trimming at V came to 6 bases and at J to 0 bases, leaving 18 bases not matched to a gene. CDR3 size: 20 residues. The CDR3 spells CASRPPMGLAGEGPSYEQYF. For the CDR3, the DNA is TGCGCCAGCAGACCCCCCATGGGACTAGCGGGCGAGGGGCCCTCCTACGAGCAGTACTTC.

The rearrangement uses TRBV7-9 and TRBJ1-5; 10 positions match TRBD1. Trimming at V came to 5 bases and at J to 6 bases, leaving 13 bases not matched to a gene. The germline CDR1 and CDR2 sequences are SEHNR and FQNEAQ (reference sequence). The CDR3 is made up of 17 amino acids. CDR3 bases: TGTGCCAGCAGCCCCGGAGGGGGACAGGGGTTAGGTCAGCCCCAGCATTTT. Translating it yields CASSPGGGQGLGQPQHF. Full variable domain (missing parts from reference TRBV7-9 and TRBJ1-5): DTGVSQNPRHKITKRGQNVTFRCDPISEHNRLYWYRQTLGQGPEFLTYFQNEAQLEKSRLLSDRFSAERPKGSFSTLEIQRTEQGDSAMYLCASSPGGGQGLGQPQHFGDGTRLSIL.

The chain has TRBV7-8 and TRBJ1-1; possible D gene TRBD1, 6 bases. Germline V gives CDR1 SGHVS, CDR2 FQNEAQ. This CDR3 is built from 13 residues. Trimming pared 4 bases from V and 6 bases from J, leaving 12 bases between. CDR3 nucleotides: TGTGCCAGCAGCTCGCAGGGGTGGGCTGAAGCTTTCTTT. Its translation: CASSSQGWAEAFF.